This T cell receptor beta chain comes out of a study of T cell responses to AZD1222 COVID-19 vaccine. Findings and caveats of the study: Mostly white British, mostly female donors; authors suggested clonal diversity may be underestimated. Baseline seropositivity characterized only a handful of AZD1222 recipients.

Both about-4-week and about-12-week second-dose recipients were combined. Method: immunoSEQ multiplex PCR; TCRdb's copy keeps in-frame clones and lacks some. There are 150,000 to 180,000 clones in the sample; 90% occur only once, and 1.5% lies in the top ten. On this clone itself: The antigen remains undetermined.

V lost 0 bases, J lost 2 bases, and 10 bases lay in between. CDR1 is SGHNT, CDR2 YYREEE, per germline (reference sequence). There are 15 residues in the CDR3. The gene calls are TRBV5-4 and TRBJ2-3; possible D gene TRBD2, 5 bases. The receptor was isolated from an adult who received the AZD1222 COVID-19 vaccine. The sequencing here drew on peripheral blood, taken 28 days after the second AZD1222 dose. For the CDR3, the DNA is TGTGCCAGCAGCTTGGGCGGGCTAAACACAGATACGCAGTATTTT. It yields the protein CASSLGGLNTDTQYF. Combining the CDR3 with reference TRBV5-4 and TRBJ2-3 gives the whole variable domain ETGVTQSPTHLIKTRGQQVTLRCSSQSGHNTVSWYQQALGQGPQFIFQYYREEENGRGNFPPRFSGLQFPNYSSELNVNALELDDSALYLCASSLGGLNTDTQYFGPGTRLTVL.